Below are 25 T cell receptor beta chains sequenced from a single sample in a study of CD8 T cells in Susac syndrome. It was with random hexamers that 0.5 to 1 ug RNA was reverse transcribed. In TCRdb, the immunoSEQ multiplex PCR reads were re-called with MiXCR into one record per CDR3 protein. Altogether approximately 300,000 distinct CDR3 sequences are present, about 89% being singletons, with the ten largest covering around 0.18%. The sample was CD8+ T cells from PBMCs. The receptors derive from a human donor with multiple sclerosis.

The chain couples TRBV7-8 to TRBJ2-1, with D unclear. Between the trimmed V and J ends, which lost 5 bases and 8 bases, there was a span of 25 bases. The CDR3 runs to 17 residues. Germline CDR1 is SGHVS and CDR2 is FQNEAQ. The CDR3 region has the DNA TGTGCCAGCAGCCCAGTGCCAGGCGTTTCCCTTATCCATGAGCAGTTCTTC. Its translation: CASSPVPGVSLIHEQFF.

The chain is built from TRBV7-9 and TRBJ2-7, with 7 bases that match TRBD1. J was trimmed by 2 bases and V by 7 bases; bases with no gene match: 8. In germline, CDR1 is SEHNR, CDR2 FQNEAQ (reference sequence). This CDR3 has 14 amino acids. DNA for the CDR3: TGTGCCAGCACACCCGGGACAGTCCCCTACGAGCAGTACTTC. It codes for CASTPGTVPYEQYF.

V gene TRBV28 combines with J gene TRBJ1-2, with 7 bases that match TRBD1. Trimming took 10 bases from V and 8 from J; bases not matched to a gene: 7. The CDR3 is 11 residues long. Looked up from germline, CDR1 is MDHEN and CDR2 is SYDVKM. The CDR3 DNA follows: TGTGCCACCACGACAGGGAGGGGCTACACCTTC. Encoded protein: CATTTGRGYTF.

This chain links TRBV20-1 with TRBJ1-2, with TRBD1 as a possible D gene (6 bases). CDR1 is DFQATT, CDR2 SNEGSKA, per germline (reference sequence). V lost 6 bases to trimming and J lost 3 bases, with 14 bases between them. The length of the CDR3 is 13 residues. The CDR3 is CSAPREGDYGYTF. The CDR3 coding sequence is TGCAGTGCCCCTCGGGAGGGGGACTATGGCTACACCTTC.

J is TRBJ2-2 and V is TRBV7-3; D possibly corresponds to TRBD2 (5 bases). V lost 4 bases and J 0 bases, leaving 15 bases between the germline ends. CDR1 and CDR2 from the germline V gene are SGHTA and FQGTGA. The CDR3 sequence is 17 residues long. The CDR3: CASSSLQSGSNTGELFF. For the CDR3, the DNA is TGTGCCAGCAGCTCCCTCCAGTCGGGGTCGAACACCGGGGAGCTGTTTTTT.

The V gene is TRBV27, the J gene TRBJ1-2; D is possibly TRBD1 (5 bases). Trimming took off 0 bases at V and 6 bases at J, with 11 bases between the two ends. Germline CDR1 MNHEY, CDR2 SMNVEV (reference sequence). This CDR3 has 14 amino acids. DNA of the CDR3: TGTGCCAGCAGTTTATCGGGGCAGATTGATGGCTACACCTTC. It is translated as CASSLSGQIDGYTF.

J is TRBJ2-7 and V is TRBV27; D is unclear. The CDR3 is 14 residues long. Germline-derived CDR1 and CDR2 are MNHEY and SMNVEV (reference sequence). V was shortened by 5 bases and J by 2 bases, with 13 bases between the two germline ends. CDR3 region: CASSASFKTYEQYF. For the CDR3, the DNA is TGTGCCAGCAGTGCCTCTTTTAAGACCTACGAGCAGTACTTC.

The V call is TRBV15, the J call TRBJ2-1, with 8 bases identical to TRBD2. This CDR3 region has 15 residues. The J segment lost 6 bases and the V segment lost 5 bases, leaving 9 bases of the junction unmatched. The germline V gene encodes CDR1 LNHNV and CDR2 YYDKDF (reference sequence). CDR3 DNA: TGTGCCACCAGCGAGCTAGCGGGCGGGCCCAATGAGCAGTTCTTC. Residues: CATSELAGGPNEQFF.

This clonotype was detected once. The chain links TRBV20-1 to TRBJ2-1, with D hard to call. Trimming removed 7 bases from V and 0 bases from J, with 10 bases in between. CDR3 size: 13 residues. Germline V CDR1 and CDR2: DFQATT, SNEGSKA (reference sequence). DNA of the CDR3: TGCAGTGAACGACCTATCTCCTACAATGAGCAGTTCTTC. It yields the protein CSERPISYNEQFF.

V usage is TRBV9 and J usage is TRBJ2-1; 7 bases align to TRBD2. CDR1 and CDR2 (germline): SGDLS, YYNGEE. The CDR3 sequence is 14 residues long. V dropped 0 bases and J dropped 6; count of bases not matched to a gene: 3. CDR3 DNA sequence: TGTGCCAGCAGCGTAGTTTGGGGGGGCAATGAGCAGTTCTTC. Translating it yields CASSVVWGGNEQFF.

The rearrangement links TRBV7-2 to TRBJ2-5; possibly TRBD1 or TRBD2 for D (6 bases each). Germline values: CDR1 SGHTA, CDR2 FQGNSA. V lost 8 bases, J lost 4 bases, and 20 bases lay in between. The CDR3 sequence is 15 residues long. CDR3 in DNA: TGTGCCAGCTTTCCGGGCCCGGGGGCTCCAGAGACCCAGTACTTC. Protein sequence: CASFPGPGAPETQYF.

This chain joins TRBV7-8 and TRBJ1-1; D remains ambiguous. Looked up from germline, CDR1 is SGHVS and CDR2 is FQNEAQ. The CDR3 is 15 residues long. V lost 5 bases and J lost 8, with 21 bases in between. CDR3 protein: CASSTLKGLIMEAFF. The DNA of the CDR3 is TGTGCCAGCAGCACGCTGAAGGGTCTCATTATGGAAGCTTTCTTT.

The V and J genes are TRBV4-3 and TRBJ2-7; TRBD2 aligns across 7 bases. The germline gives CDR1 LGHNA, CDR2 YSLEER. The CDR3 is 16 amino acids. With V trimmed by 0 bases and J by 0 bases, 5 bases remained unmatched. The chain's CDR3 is CASSQETSGVSYEQYF. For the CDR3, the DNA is TGCGCCAGCAGCCAAGAAACCAGCGGGGTCTCCTACGAGCAGTACTTC.

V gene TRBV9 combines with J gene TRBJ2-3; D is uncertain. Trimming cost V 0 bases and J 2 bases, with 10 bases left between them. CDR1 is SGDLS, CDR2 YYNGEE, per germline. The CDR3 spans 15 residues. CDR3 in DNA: TGTGCCAGCAGCGTAGGGGTGGCGGACACAGATACGCAGTATTTT. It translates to CASSVGVADTDTQYF.

The DNA for the CDR3 is TGTGCCAGCAGCTTAGGCGTGAGGGGGTTATGGACTGAAGCTTTCTTT. It encodes CASSLGVRGLWTEAFF. The chain uses TRBV13 and TRBJ1-1; a possible D gene is TRBD1 (6 bases). Trimming shortened V by 0 bases and J by 5 bases, and 16 bases separated the two germline ends. The germline gives CDR1 PRHDT, CDR2 FYEKMQ (reference sequence). The CDR3 extends over 16 amino acids. Full variable domain (missing parts from reference TRBV13 and TRBJ1-1): AAGVIQSPRHLIKEKRETATLKCYPIPRHDTVYWYQQGPGQDPQFLISFYEKMQSDKGSIPDRFSAQQFSDYHSELNMSSLELGDSALYFCASSLGVRGLWTEAFFGQGTRLTVV.

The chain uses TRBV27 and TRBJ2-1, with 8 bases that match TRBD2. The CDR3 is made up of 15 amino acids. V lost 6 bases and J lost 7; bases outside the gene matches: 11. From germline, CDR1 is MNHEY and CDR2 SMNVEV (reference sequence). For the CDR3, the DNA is TGTGCCAGCAGCATCCAAGCGGGAGCGTTTAATGAGCAGTTCTTC. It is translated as CASSIQAGAFNEQFF.

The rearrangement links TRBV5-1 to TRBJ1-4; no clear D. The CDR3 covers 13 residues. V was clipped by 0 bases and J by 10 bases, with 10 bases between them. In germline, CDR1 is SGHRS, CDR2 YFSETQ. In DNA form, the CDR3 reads TGCGCCAGCAGCTTGGTGGCAGGTAGAAAACTGTTTTTT. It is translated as CASSLVAGRKLFF.

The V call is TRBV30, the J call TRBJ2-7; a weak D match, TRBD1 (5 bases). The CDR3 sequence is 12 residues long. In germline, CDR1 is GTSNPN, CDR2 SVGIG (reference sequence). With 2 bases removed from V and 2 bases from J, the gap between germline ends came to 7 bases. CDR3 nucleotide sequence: TGTGCCTGGAGTACAGGAGCCTACGAGCAGTACTTC. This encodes CAWSTGAYEQYF.

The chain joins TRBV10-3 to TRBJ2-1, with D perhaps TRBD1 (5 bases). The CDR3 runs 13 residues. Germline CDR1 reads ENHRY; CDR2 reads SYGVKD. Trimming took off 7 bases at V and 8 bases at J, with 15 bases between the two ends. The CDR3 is CAIMGQVSHEQFF. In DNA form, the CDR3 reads TGTGCCATCATGGGGCAGGTGTCGCATGAGCAGTTCTTC.

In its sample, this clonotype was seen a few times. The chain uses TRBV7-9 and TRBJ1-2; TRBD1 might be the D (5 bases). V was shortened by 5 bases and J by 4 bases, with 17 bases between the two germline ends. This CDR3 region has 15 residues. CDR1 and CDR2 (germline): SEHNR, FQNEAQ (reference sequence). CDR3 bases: TGTGCCAGCAGCCCGACCACGCAGAGGGGCTATGGCTACACCTTC. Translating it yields CASSPTTQRGYGYTF.

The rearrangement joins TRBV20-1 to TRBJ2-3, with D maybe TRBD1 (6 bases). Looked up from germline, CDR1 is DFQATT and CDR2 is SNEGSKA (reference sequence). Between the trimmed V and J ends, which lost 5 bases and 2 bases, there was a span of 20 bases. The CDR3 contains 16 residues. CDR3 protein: CSARKVRQAITDTQYF. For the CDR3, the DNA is TGCAGTGCTCGTAAGGTCCGACAGGCCATCACAGATACGCAGTATTTT.

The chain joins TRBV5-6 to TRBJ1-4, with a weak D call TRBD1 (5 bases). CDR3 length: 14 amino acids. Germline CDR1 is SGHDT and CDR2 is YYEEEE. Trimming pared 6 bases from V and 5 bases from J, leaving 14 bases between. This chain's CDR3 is CASITDSKNEKLFF. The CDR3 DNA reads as TGTGCCAGCATAACTGACAGTAAGAATGAAAAACTGTTTTTT.

CDR3: CASSQDAAVGANVLTF. CDR3 DNA: TGTGCCAGCAGCCAAGATGCGGCTGTCGGGGCCAACGTCCTGACTTTC. V and J are TRBV4-2 and TRBJ2-6, with no clear D. The V gene lost 0 bases and the J gene lost 4 bases, with 10 bases spanning the gap. The CDR3 runs to 16 residues. Germline CDR1 LGHNA, CDR2 YNFKEQ.

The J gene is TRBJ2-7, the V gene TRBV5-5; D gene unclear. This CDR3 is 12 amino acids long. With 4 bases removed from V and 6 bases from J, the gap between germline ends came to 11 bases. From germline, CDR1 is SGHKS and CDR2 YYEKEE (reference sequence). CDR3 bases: TGTGCCAGCAGCCTCACAGAGGTCGAGCAGTACTTC. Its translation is CASSLTEVEQYF.

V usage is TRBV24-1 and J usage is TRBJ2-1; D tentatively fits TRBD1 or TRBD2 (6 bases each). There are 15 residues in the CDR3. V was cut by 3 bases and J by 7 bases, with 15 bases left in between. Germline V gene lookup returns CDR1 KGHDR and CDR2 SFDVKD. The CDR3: CATSDKRGEANEQFF. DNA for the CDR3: TGTGCCACCAGTGATAAGAGGGGGGAGGCTAATGAGCAGTTCTTC.